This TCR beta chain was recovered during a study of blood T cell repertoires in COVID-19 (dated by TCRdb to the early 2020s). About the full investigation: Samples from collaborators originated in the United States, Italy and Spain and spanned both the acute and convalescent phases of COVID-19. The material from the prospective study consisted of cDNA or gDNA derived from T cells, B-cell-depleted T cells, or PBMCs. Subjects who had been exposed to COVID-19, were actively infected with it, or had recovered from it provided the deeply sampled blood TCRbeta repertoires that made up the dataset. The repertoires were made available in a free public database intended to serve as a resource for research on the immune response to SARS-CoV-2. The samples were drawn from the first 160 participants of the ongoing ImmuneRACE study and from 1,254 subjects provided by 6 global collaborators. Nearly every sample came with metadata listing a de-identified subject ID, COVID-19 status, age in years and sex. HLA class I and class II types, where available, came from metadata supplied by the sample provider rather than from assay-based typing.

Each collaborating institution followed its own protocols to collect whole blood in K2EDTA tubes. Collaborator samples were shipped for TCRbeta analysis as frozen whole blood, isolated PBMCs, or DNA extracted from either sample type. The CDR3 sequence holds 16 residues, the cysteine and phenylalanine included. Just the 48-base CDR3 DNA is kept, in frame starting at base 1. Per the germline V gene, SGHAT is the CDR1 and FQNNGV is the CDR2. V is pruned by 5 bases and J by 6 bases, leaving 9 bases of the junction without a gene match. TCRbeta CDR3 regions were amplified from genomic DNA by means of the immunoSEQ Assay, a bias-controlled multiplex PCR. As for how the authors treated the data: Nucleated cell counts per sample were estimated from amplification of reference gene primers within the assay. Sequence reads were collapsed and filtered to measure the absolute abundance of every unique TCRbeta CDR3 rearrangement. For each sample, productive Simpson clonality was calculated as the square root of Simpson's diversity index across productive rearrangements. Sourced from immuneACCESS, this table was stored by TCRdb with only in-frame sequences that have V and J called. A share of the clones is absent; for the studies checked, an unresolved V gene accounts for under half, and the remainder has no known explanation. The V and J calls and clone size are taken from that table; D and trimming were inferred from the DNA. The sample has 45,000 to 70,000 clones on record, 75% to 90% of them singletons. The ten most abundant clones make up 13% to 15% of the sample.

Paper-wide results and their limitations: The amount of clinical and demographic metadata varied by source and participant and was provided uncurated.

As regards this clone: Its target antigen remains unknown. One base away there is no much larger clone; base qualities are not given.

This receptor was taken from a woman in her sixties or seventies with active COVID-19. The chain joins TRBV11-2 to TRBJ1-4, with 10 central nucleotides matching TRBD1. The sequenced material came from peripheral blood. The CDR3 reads CASSKGQGLLYEKLFF. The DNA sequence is TGTGCCAGCAGCAAGGGACAGGGGTTATTATATGAAAAACTGTTTTTT.